This T cell receptor beta chain was recorded in a study of blood T cell repertoires in COVID-19. Overall study: Samples representing acute and convalescent COVID-19 were sourced from the United States, Italy and Spain.

Generated by immunoSEQ multiplex PCR, the TCRdb table keeps only in-frame clones and is missing some. The repertoire consists of some 58,000 clones, with around 90% occurring once and the leading ten covering 3% to 3.5%. Germline CDR1 reads MNHEY; CDR2 reads SVGAGI. V was clipped by 9 bases and J by 4 bases, with 15 bases between them. This CDR3 has 14 residues. Sequencing used peripheral blood. The rearrangement uses TRBV6-5 and TRBJ2-2; tentative D call: TRBD1 (6 bases). The clonotype was recovered from a human donor in a cohort sampled during active COVID-19. DNA of the CDR3: TGTGCCAGTGATCGGGGCAGGGGCACCGGGGAGCTGTTTTTT. Its translation is CASDRGRGTGELFF.